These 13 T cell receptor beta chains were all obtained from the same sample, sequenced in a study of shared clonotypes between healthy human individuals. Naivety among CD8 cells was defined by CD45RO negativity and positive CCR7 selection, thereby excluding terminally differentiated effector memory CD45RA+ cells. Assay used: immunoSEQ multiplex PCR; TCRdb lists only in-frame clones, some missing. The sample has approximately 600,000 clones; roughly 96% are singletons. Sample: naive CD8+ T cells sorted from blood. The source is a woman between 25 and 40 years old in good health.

CDR3 region: CASSLDSSRGYTF. The DNA for the CDR3 is TGCGCCAGCAGCTTAGACAGCTCCCGTGGCTACACCTTC. The J gene is TRBJ1-2, the V gene TRBV5-1; weak D call: TRBD1 (5 bases). V was clipped by 2 bases and J by 7 bases, with 12 bases between them. This CDR3 spans 13 amino acids. Germline loops: CDR1 SGHRS, CDR2 YFSETQ.

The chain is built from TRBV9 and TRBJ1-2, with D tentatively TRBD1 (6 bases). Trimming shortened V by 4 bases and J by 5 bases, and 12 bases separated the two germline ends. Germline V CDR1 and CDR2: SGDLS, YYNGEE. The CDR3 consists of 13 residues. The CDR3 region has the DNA TGTGCCAGCAGCAGCGGGACATTATATGGCTACACCTTC. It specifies CASSSGTLYGYTF.

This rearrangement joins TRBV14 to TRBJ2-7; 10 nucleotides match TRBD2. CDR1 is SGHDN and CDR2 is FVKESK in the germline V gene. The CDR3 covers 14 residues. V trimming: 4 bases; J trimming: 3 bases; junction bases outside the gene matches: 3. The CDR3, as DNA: TGTGCCAGCAGCCCAACTAGCGGGAACTACGAGCAGTACTTC. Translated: CASSPTSGNYEQYF.

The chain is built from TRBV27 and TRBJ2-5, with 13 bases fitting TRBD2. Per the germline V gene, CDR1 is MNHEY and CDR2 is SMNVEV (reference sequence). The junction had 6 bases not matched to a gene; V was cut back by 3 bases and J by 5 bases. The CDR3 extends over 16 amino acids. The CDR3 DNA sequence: TGTGCCAGCAGTTTGGGGACTAGCGGGATGTGGGAGACCCAGTACTTC. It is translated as CASSLGTSGMWETQYF.

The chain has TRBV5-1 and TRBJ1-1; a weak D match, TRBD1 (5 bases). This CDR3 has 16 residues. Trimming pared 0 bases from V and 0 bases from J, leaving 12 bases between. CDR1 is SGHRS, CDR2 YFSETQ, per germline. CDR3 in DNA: TGCGCCAGCAGCTTGGCAGGGTTATTCCTGAACACTGAAGCTTTCTTT. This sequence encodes CASSLAGLFLNTEAFF.

The CDR3 loop reads CASSLGPERLPNSPLHF. For the CDR3, the DNA is TGCGCCAGCAGCTTGGGCCCAGAGAGACTGCCTAATTCACCCCTCCACTTT. The chain couples TRBV5-1 to TRBJ1-6; D gene ambiguous. In germline, CDR1 is SGHRS, CDR2 YFSETQ. Trimming cost V 0 bases and J 6 bases, with 16 bases left between them. This CDR3 has 17 residues.

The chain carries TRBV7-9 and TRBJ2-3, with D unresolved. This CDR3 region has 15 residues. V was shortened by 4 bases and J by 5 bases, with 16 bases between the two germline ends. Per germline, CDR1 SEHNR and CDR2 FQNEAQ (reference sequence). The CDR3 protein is CASSYFSREVDTQYF. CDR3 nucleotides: TGTGCCAGCAGCTACTTCTCTAGAGAAGTAGATACGCAGTATTTT.

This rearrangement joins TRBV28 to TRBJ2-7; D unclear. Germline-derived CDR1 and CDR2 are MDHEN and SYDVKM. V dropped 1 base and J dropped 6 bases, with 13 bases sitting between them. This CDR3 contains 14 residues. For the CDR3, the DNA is TGTGCCAGCAGTTTATTCGGTAGCATTGGCGAGCAGTACTTC. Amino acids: CASSLFGSIGEQYF.

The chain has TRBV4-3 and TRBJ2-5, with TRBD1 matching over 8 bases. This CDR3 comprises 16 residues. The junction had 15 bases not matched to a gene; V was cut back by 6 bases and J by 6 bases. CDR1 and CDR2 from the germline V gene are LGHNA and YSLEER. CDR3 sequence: CASSQSGGQDIKTQYF. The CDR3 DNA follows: TGCGCCAGCAGTCAATCAGGGGGACAGGATATCAAGACCCAGTACTTC.

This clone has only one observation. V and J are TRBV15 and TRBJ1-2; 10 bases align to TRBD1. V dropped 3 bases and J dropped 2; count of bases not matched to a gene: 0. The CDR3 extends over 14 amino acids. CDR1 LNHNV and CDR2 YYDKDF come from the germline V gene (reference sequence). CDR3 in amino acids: CATSRDRGNYGYTF. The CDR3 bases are TGTGCCACCAGCAGGGACAGGGGGAACTATGGCTACACCTTC.

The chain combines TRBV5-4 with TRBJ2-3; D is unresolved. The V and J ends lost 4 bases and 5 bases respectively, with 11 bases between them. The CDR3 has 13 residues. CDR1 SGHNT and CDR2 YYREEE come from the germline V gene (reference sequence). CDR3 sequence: CASSRLPLDTQYF. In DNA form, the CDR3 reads TGTGCCAGCAGCCGCCTACCCCTAGATACGCAGTATTTT.

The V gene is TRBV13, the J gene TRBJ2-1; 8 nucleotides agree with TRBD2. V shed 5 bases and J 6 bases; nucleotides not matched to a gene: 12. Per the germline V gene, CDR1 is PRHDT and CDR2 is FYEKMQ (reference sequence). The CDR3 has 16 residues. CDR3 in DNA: TGTGCCAGCAGCACATTTGGACTAGCAAGTATCAATGAGCAGTTCTTC. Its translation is CASSTFGLASINEQFF.

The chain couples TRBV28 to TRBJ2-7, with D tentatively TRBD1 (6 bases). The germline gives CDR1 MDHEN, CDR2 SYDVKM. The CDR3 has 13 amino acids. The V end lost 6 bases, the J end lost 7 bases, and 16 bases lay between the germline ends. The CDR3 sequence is CASRIVQGAEQYF. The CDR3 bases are TGTGCCAGCAGGATAGTACAGGGCGCGGAGCAGTACTTC. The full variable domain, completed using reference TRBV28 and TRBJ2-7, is DVKVTQSSRYLVKRTGEKVFLECVQDMDHENMFWYRQDPGLGLRLIYFSYDVKMKEKGDIPEGYSVSREKKERFSLILESASTNQTSMYLCASRIVQGAEQYFGPGTRLTVT.